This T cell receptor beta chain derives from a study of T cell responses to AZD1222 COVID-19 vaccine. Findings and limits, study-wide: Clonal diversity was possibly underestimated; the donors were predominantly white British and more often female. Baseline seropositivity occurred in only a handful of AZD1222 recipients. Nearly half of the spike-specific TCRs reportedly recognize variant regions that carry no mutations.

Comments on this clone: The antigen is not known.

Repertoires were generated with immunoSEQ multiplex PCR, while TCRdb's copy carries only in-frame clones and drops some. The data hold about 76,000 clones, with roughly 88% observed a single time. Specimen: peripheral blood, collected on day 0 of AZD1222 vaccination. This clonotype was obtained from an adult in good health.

The CDR3 bases are TGTGCCAGTAGGGACAGCTATGGCTACACCTTC. Its protein is CASRDSYGYTF. V and J are TRBV19 and TRBJ1-2, with D perhaps matching TRBD1 (6 bases). Germline V lookup: CDR1 LNHDA, CDR2 SQIVND (reference sequence). CDR3 length equals 11 residues. V was shortened by 6 bases and J by 4 bases, with 6 bases between the two germline ends. Combining the CDR3 with reference TRBV19 and TRBJ1-2 gives the whole variable domain DGGITQSPKYLFRKEGQNVTLSCEQNLNHDAMYWYRQDPGQGLRLIYYSQIVNDFQKGDIAEGYSVSREKKESFPLTVTSAQKNPTAFYLCASRDSYGYTFGSGTRLTVV.